Listed below are T cell receptor beta chains from one sample, sequenced in a study of CD8 T cells in ankylosing spondylitis. Each CDR3 protein gets one entry after TCRdb re-called the 5' RACE reads with MiXCR. The profile covers some 400,000 distinct CDR3 sequences, with more than 20% appearing a single time and roughly a sixth taken by the ten largest. The sequenced sample was blood, either unsorted or a sorted T cell fraction (not recorded which). The receptors were sampled from a male donor with ankylosing spondylitis. Both conserved end residues are part of each CDR3. Each record gives: V gene, clone size, J gene, D gene, CDR3 protein, CDR3 DNA. D genes are given only for firm matches. Some rows mark clone size as missing; the rest say once, few, many or name a class of expanded clone.

>TRBV12-3/TRBV12-4|NA|TRBJ2-7|TRBD1
CASRQQGAKNEQYF
TGTGCCAGCAGACAACAGGGGGCTAAGAACGAGCAGTACTTC
>TRBV5-1|NA|TRBJ1-1|NA
CASSRQGQSTEAFF
TGCGCCAGCAGCCGGCAGGGGCAGAGCACTGAAGCTTTCTTT
>TRBV30|once|TRBJ2-7|NA
CAWKGVIWTDNYPRAYEQYF
TGTGCCTGGAAGGGGGTCATATGGACAGATAACTATCCCCGGGCCTACGAGCAGTACTTC
>TRBV12-3/TRBV12-4|few|TRBJ2-7|TRBD1
CASSSLDRTGNYEQYF
TGTGCCAGCAGTTCCCTAGATAGGACAGGGAACTACGAGCAGTACTTC
>TRBV7-2|few|TRBJ2-7|TRBD2
CASSSSLAGAGEQYF
TGTGCCAGCAGCTCTTCACTAGCGGGAGCGGGCGAGCAGTACTTC
>TRBV24-1|few|TRBJ2-3|TRBD2
CATSSGTSGPFSRSTQYF
TGTGCCACCAGTTCCGGGACTAGCGGGCCCTTCTCCCGTTCTACGCAGTATTTT
>TRBV7-9|few|TRBJ2-2|NA
CASSLASQVNTGELFF
TGTGCCAGCAGCTTAGCGTCACAGGTCAACACCGGGGAGCTGTTTTTT
>TRBV3-1|NA|TRBJ2-3|TRBD2
CASSHGRERDTQYF
TGTGCCAGCAGCCACGGGCGGGAGAGGGATACGCAGTATTTT
>TRBV10-3|few|TRBJ2-1|NA
CAISASYAEQFF
TGTGCCATCAGTGCAAGTTATGCTGAGCAGTTCTTC
>TRBV20-1|few|TRBJ1-4|NA
CSVMDRSKEKLFF
TGCAGTGTCATGGACAGAAGCAAGGAAAAACTGTTTTTT
>TRBV5-1|NA|TRBJ1-4|NA
CASSLDANEKLFF
TGCGCCAGCAGCTTGGATGCCAATGAAAAACTGTTTTTT
>TRBV2|few|TRBJ2-1|TRBD2
CASRAGVRFF
TGTGCCAGCAGGGCGGGAGTTCGGTTCTTC
>TRBV12-3/TRBV12-4|many|TRBJ1-1|NA
CASSPRQPYTEAFF
TGTGCCAGCAGTCCCCGACAGCCTTACACTGAAGCTTTCTTT
>TRBV9|few|TRBJ2-1|NA
CARARRLDNEQFF
TGTGCCAGAGCTCGTAGGTTAGACAATGAGCAGTTCTTC
>TRBV7-3|few|TRBJ2-1|NA
CASSLNPPGAAGKQFF
TGTGCCAGCAGCTTAAACCCTCCGGGGGCAGCGGGTAAACAGTTCTTC
>TRBV2|few|TRBJ1-5|NA
CASSEALDQPQHF
TGTGCCAGCAGTGAAGCGCTAGATCAGCCCCAGCATTTT
>TRBV3-1|NA|TRBJ1-1|TRBD1
CASSWSGGEAFF
TGTGCCAGCAGCTGGTCAGGGGGCGAAGCTTTCTTT
>TRBV12-3/TRBV12-4|NA|TRBJ2-3|NA
CASSLQGPPTDTQYF
TGTGCCAGCAGTTTACAGGGCCCACCCACAGATACGCAGTATTTT
>TRBV28|NA|TRBJ1-5|NA
CASSWEPQHF
TGTGCCAGCAGTTGGGAGCCCCAGCATTTT
>TRBV27|many|TRBJ2-2|NA
CASRKVAAGNTGELFF
TGTGCCAGTAGGAAGGTGGCGGCTGGGAACACCGGGGAGCTGTTTTTT
>TRBV9|NA|TRBJ2-1|NA
CASSVRGGTHEQFF
TGTGCCAGCAGCGTAAGGGGAGGCACACATGAGCAGTTCTTC
>TRBV19|few|TRBJ2-2|TRBD1
CASSTDRGRTGELFF
TGTGCCAGTAGCACCGACAGGGGTCGGACCGGGGAGCTGTTTTTT
>TRBV18|many|TRBJ1-5|NA
CASSQGAYQPQHF
TGTGCCAGCTCACAAGGGGCATATCAGCCCCAGCATTTT
>TRBV30|NA|TRBJ2-1|TRBD2
CAWSEKTSGNEQFF
TGTGCCTGGAGTGAGAAAACTAGCGGGAATGAGCAGTTCTTC
>TRBV19|NA|TRBJ1-5|NA
CASQRRGNQPQHF
TGTGCCAGTCAACGACGGGGGAATCAGCCCCAGCATTTT
>TRBV20-1|few|TRBJ2-1|TRBD2
CSARTTGLAGRYEQFF
TGCAGTGCTAGAACCACGGGACTAGCGGGAAGGTATGAGCAGTTCTTC
>TRBV7-2|NA|TRBJ2-2|TRBD2
CASSLTSGSTGSQLFF
TGTGCCAGCAGCTTGACTAGCGGGAGCACCGGGTCCCAGCTGTTTTTT
>TRBV20-1|NA|TRBJ2-1|TRBD2
CSARRLAVYNEQFF
TGCAGTGCTAGGAGACTAGCGGTCTACAATGAGCAGTTCTTC
>TRBV6-1|NA|TRBJ2-3|TRBD2
CASEGTTSDTQYF
TGTGCCAGCGAAGGGACTACCTCCGATACGCAGTATTTT
>TRBV28|few|TRBJ2-7|NA
CASTSSDYEQYF
TGTGCCAGCACTTCCAGCGACTACGAGCAGTACTTC
>TRBV15|NA|TRBJ2-7|NA
CATSRVLAPEQYF
TGTGCCACCAGCAGAGTTCTAGCCCCCGAGCAGTACTTC
>TRBV20-1|few|TRBJ1-2|NA
CSAKRQTANYGYTF
TGCAGTGCTAAGCGGCAGACAGCTAACTATGGCTACACCTTC
>TRBV10-3|NA|TRBJ2-3|NA
CAISESMDHRGQMIATDTQYF
TGTGCCATCAGTGAGTCGATGGACCACCGGGGACAAATGATCGCCACAGATACGCAGTATTTT
>TRBV18|few|TRBJ2-7|NA
CASSPRQMSSYEQYF
TGTGCCAGCTCACCAAGACAGATGAGCTCCTACGAGCAGTACTTC
>TRBV27|NA|TRBJ2-7|NA
CASSHNRGYEQYF
TGTGCCAGCAGTCACAATCGGGGCTACGAGCAGTACTTC
>TRBV20-1|NA|TRBJ2-1|TRBD2
CSARETSGRLYEQFF
TGCAGTGCTAGAGAGACTAGCGGGAGATTGTACGAGCAGTTCTTC
>TRBV5-4|NA|TRBJ1-1|NA
CASSLAVANTEAFF
TGTGCCAGCAGCCTTGCGGTAGCTAACACTGAAGCTTTCTTT
>TRBV18|few|TRBJ1-5|NA
CASSPPSGGNQPQHF
TGTGCCAGCTCACCACCGTCGGGGGGCAATCAGCCCCAGCATTTT
>TRBV28|few|TRBJ2-7|TRBD1
CASSLFGTGDYEQYF
TGTGCCAGCAGTTTATTTGGGACAGGGGATTACGAGCAGTACTTC
>TRBV7-9|NA|TRBJ2-4|NA
CASSPGVNIQYF
TGTGCCAGCAGCCCGGGTGTGAACATTCAGTACTTC
>TRBV7-9|NA|TRBJ2-3|NA
CASSPTGTRTDTQYF
TGTGCCAGCAGCCCGACAGGAACTCGCACAGATACGCAGTATTTT
>TRBV7-9|many|TRBJ1-3|NA
CASSLDSGNTIYF
TGTGCCAGCAGCTTAGACTCTGGAAACACCATATATTTT
>TRBV2|NA|TRBJ2-2|NA
CASSRPGQGNTGELFF
TGTGCCAGCAGTCGACCCGGGCAGGGGAACACCGGGGAGCTGTTTTTT
>TRBV6-2/TRBV6-3|few|TRBJ2-7|NA
CASSFTERVYEQYF
TGTGCCAGCAGCTTTACGGAGCGGGTCTACGAGCAGTACTTC
>TRBV29-1|NA|TRBJ1-3|NA
CSVEDTGSGNTIYF
TGCAGCGTTGAAGATACCGGTTCTGGAAACACCATATATTTT
>TRBV20-1|NA|TRBJ2-6|NA
CSARDGMINVLTF
TGCAGTGCTCGGGACGGGATGATCAACGTCCTGACTTTC
>TRBV4-3|NA|TRBJ2-3|TRBD2
CASSRFGLAGAITDTQYF
TGCGCCAGCAGCCGCTTCGGACTAGCGGGAGCTATCACAGATACGCAGTATTTT